Listed here is a single T cell receptor (beta chain). Antigen: not known. TCRdb's table, derived via immunoSEQ multiplex PCR, lists solely in-frame clones and lacks some. The top ten hold 31% of the sample, which has around 15,000 clones, around 80% seen once. Germline V gene data show CDR1 as LNHDA and CDR2 as SQIVND (reference sequence). The V end lost 3 bases, the J end lost 8 bases, and 11 bases lay between the germline ends. The CDR3 runs 13 residues. The sample belongs to a study of CD4 T cells in relation to SARS-CoV-2 and coronaviruses. Overall study: After around 10 days of antigen culture, PBMC TCR beta CDR3s were sequenced.

CD4+ T cells from unexposed donors were obtained before the COVID-19 pandemic (2011-2018). Isolation of CD4+ T cells took place after roughly nine days in culture. Study conclusions and caveats: The cross-reactivity analysis covered only spike protein, not other viral proteins. About 65% of donors had memory CD4+ clonotypes crossrecognizing SARS-CoV-2 and common cold coronavirus spike.

The specimen sequenced was CD4+ T cells from PBMCs, cultured in vitro. The TCR originated in a human donor in good health. V gene TRBV19 combines with J gene TRBJ2-1; D may be TRBD2 (5 bases). CDR3 protein: CASSISGVDEQFF. The CDR3 nucleotides read TGTGCCAGTAGTATTTCCGGGGTGGATGAGCAGTTCTTC. The variable domain in full, completed from reference TRBV19 and TRBJ2-1, reads DGGITQSPKYLFRKEGQNVTLSCEQNLNHDAMYWYRQDPGQGLRLIYYSQIVNDFQKGDIAEGYSVSREKKESFPLTVTSAQKNPTAFYLCASSISGVDEQFFGPGTRLTVL.